Below, 30 T cell receptor beta chains from the same sample are listed, as sequenced in a study of OX40 agonist ivuxolimab in advanced cancers. Some clones are missing from TCRdb's copy, which holds only in-frame ones; the method was immunoSEQ multiplex PCR. The profile covers over 55,000 clones, with roughly nine tenths appearing a single time and more than 13% taken by the ten largest. This sample comprised CD4+ or CD8+ T cells sorted from blood, obtained in a trial of the OX40 agonist ivuxolimab. These receptors originate from an adult with an advanced solid tumor such as melanoma, head and neck, liver or kidney cancer.

DNA for the CDR3: TGTGCCAGCAGTTTAGGGGGATCCCGGGAGCTGTTTTTT. It translates to CASSLGGSRELFF. This chain links TRBV28 with TRBJ2-2, with D possibly being TRBD1 or TRBD2 (5 bases each). Germline assignment: CDR1 MDHEN and CDR2 SYDVKM. The ends were cut back, 2 bases at V and 9 bases at J, with 10 bases in the middle. There are 13 residues in the CDR3.

The chain couples TRBV5-1 to TRBJ2-2, with D hard to call. The CDR3 spans 14 residues. Looked up from germline, CDR1 is SGHRS and CDR2 is YFSETQ. Trimming stripped 0 bases from V and 5 bases from J, with 8 bases between. This chain's CDR3 is CASSLAARTGELFF. The DNA of the CDR3 is TGCGCCAGCAGCTTGGCGGCTAGGACCGGGGAGCTGTTTTTT. The variable domain in full, with the rest retrieved from reference TRBV5-1 and TRBJ2-2, is KAGVTQTPRYLIKTRGQQVTLSCSPISGHRSVSWYQQTPGQGLQFLFEYFSETQRNKGNFPGRFSGRQFSNSRSEMNVSTLELGDSALYLCASSLAARTGELFFGEGSRLTVL.

The chain has TRBV11-2 and TRBJ2-5; D remains ambiguous. The ends were cut back, 5 bases at V and 9 bases at J, with 19 bases in the middle. This CDR3 contains 14 residues. Germline CDR1 is SGHAT and CDR2 is FQNNGV. CDR3 loop: CASSPQLSTVAQYF. CDR3 nucleotide sequence: TGTGCCAGCAGCCCACAGCTTTCCACAGTGGCCCAGTACTTC.

The chain joins TRBV7-2 to TRBJ2-3; no clear D gene. The CDR3 consists of 11 residues. Trimming took off 6 bases at V and 6 bases at J, with 7 bases between the two ends. The germline V gene encodes CDR1 SGHTA and CDR2 FQGNSA. The CDR3, as DNA: TGTGCCAGCAGTCCCGCCGATACGCAGTATTTT. This gives the protein CASSPADTQYF.

The gene calls are TRBV7-2 and TRBJ2-1; TRBD2 matches 11 bases. The CDR3 has 17 residues. Trimming took 5 bases from V and 2 from J; bases not matched to a gene: 8. The germline V gene encodes CDR1 SGHTA and CDR2 FQGNSA. CDR3 DNA: TGTGCCAGCAGCAACCGACTAGCGGGGATGGCCTACAATGAGCAGTTCTTC. Translating gives CASSNRLAGMAYNEQFF.

The rearrangement uses TRBV27 and TRBJ2-1, with TRBD2 matching 8 bases. CDR3 length: 16 residues. The germline gives CDR1 MNHEY, CDR2 SMNVEV (reference sequence). V gave up 7 bases and J gave up 8 bases; unmatched junction bases: 16. CDR3 DNA sequence: TGTGCCAGCACCCGGGGACCGGGACTAGGATCCGATGAGCAGTTCTTC. Protein sequence: CASTRGPGLGSDEQFF.

The V gene is TRBV5-6, the J gene TRBJ1-5; 8 positions agree with TRBD1. This CDR3 contains 13 residues. CDR1 and CDR2 from the germline V gene are SGHDT and YYEEEE. V was clipped by 4 bases and J by 6 bases; unmatched bases: 3. The CDR3 sequence: CASSQTGVQPQHF. CDR3 DNA: TGTGCCAGCAGCCAGACAGGGGTTCAGCCCCAGCATTTT.

V usage is TRBV7-9 and J usage is TRBJ2-3; D possibly uses TRBD1 or TRBD2 (5 bases each). The CDR3 has 14 residues. Trimming pared 5 bases from V and 3 bases from J, leaving 12 bases between. Looked up from germline, CDR1 is SEHNR and CDR2 is FQNEAQ (reference sequence). The chain's CDR3 is CASSGTPPTDTQYF. The CDR3, as DNA: TGTGCCAGCAGCGGGACGCCCCCAACAGATACGCAGTATTTT.

The chain carries TRBV28 and TRBJ2-7; 8 bases map to TRBD1. Trimming at V came to 4 bases and at J to 3 bases, leaving 2 bases not matched to a gene. Per germline, CDR1 MDHEN and CDR2 SYDVKM. CDR3 size: 13 residues. CDR3 in amino acids: CASSSGQGYEQYF. The CDR3 bases are TGTGCCAGCAGTTCCGGACAGGGCTACGAGCAGTACTTC.

J is TRBJ2-4 and V is TRBV5-1, with a weak D call TRBD1 (5 bases). The CDR3 consists of 13 residues. V lost 5 bases, J lost 5 bases, and 11 bases lay in between. Germline lookup yields CDR1 SGHRS and CDR2 YFSETQ. The DNA of the CDR3 is TGCGCCAGCAGGAACAGGAATGAAAACATTCAGTACTTC. It translates to CASRNRNENIQYF.

V gene TRBV7-3 combines with J gene TRBJ1-1; 8 nucleotides align to TRBD1. The CDR3 is made up of 13 amino acids. Germline V gene sequence: CDR1 SGHTA, CDR2 FQGTGA. J lost 6 bases, V lost 5 bases, and 5 bases had no gene match. Here the CDR3 reads CASSPDRGSEAFF. CDR3 in DNA: TGTGCCAGCAGCCCTGACAGGGGCTCTGAAGCTTTCTTT.

The V call is TRBV5-1, the J call TRBJ2-7, with 9 bases identical to TRBD1. The junction had 7 bases not matched to a gene; V was cut back by 6 bases and J by 0 bases. The CDR3 covers 15 residues. Looked up from germline, CDR1 is SGHRS and CDR2 is YFSETQ. For the CDR3, the DNA is TGCGCCAGCACCGAACAGGGGGCTAGCTCCTACGAGCAGTACTTC. It encodes CASTEQGASSYEQYF.

The J gene is TRBJ2-1, the V gene TRBV28; 8 nucleotides align to TRBD1. After removal of 6 bases from V and 15 bases from J, the junction contained 4 bases not matched to a gene. This CDR3 has 10 amino acids. Per the germline V gene, CDR1 is MDHEN and CDR2 is SYDVKM. The CDR3 region is CASRGQEVFF. For the CDR3, the DNA is TGTGCCAGCAGGGGACAGGAGGTGTTCTTC. Full variable domain (missing parts from reference TRBV28 and TRBJ2-1): DVKVTQSSRYLVKRTGEKVFLECVQDMDHENMFWYRQDPGLGLRLIYFSYDVKMKEKGDIPEGYSVSREKKERFSLILESASTNQTSMYLCASRGQEVFFGPGTRLTVL.

This rearrangement joins TRBV28 to TRBJ2-5; 9 nucleotides line up with TRBD2. V shed 8 bases, J shed 4 bases, and the junction held 8 bases outside the gene matches. In germline, CDR1 is MDHEN, CDR2 SYDVKM. This CDR3 contains 14 residues. The CDR3 sequence: CASLKGGRGETQYF. CDR3 in DNA: TGTGCCAGCCTAAAGGGCGGGAGGGGAGAGACCCAGTACTTC.

This clone has just one count. The chain couples TRBV6-4 to TRBJ1-2, with D unresolved. V dropped 5 bases and J dropped 4 bases, with 11 bases sitting between them. Germline V gives CDR1 MRHNA, CDR2 SNTAGT. The CDR3 runs 13 residues. In DNA form, the CDR3 reads TGTGCCAGCAGTAGGGAGGGCTCCTATGGCTACACCTTC. Amino acid sequence: CASSREGSYGYTF.

The chain is built from TRBV28 and TRBJ2-7; 7 nucleotides match TRBD1. This CDR3 is built from 16 residues. The germline CDR1 and CDR2 sequences are MDHEN and SYDVKM. The trim removed 7 bases at V and 5 bases at J, leaving 17 bases unmatched. The CDR3 bases are TGTGCCAGCACCCAGGTATCCGGGACAGCGCTCGACGAGCAGTACTTC. Encoded protein: CASTQVSGTALDEQYF.

This sequence joins TRBV6-6 and TRBJ2-5; D remains unclear. In germline, CDR1 is MNHNY, CDR2 SVGAGI (reference sequence). The CDR3 is 13 amino acids. Between the trimmed V and J ends, which lost 0 bases and 5 bases, there was a span of 7 bases. CDR3 loop: CASSYSGVETQYF. The CDR3, as DNA: TGTGCCAGCAGTTACTCCGGCGTTGAGACCCAGTACTTC.

V gene TRBV5-8 combines with J gene TRBJ1-1; D unresolved. Germline V gene lookup returns CDR1 SGHTS and CDR2 YDEGEE. V lost 1 base and J lost 5, with 6 bases in between. The CDR3 sequence is 12 residues long. CDR3 protein: CASSLRRTEAFF. CDR3 nucleotide sequence: TGTGCCAGCAGCTTGCGCAGGACTGAAGCTTTCTTT.

This clone was found once. The gene calls are TRBV7-6 and TRBJ2-1, with 14 bases aligning to TRBD2. V dropped 4 bases and J dropped 9; count of bases not matched to a gene: 8. CDR3 length: 16 amino acids. Germline lookup yields CDR1 SGHVS and CDR2 FNYEAQ. The CDR3 DNA reads as TGTGCCAGCAGCTCCGGGACTAGCGGGAGAAGTGGTGAGCAGTTCTTC. The encoded protein is CASSSGTSGRSGEQFF. Drawing the rest from reference TRBV7-6 and TRBJ2-1, the complete variable domain is GAGVSQSPRYKVTKRGQDVALRCDPISGHVSLYWYRQALGQGPEFLTYFNYEAQQDKSGLPNDRFSAERPEGSISTLTIQRTEQRDSAMYRCASSSGTSGRSGEQFFGPGTRLTVL.

V is TRBV15 and J is TRBJ2-5; D remains unclear. Germline V CDR1 and CDR2: LNHNV, YYDKDF (reference sequence). This CDR3 comprises 13 residues. V was pared by 0 bases and J by 9 bases, with 11 bases between. The CDR3: CATSRDNDRAQYF. The CDR3 DNA sequence: TGTGCCACCAGCAGAGATAACGATCGGGCCCAGTACTTC.

The chain is built from TRBV2 and TRBJ2-1, with D tentatively TRBD1 (5 bases). Looked up from germline, CDR1 is SNHLY and CDR2 is FYNNEI. There are 15 residues in the CDR3. Between the trimmed V and J ends, which lost 7 bases and 1 base, there was a span of 14 bases. CDR3 amino acids: CASKRKGLSYNEQFF. The CDR3 DNA follows: TGTGCCAGCAAAAGGAAGGGGTTATCCTACAATGAGCAGTTCTTC.

The chain carries TRBV27 and TRBJ2-3; D unclear. Germline CDR1 reads MNHEY; CDR2 reads SMNVEV (reference sequence). V gave up 6 bases and J gave up 1 base, with 8 bases separating them. CDR3 size: 13 residues. CDR3 nucleotides: TGTGCCAGCAGAAGGTTCGGCACAGATACGCAGTATTTT. Amino acid sequence: CASRRFGTDTQYF.

The chain joins TRBV7-9 to TRBJ1-1, with 7 nucleotides matching TRBD1. Germline loops: CDR1 SEHNR, CDR2 FQNEAQ (reference sequence). With 1 base clipped from V and 4 bases from J, the junction kept 6 bases outside the gene matches. CDR3 size: 15 residues. For the CDR3, the DNA is TGTGCCAGCAGCTTAGAAGGGGGCCGGGGCACTGAAGCTTTCTTT. Translating it yields CASSLEGGRGTEAFF.

The gene calls are TRBV7-2 and TRBJ1-1, with D uncertain. Trimming left V 5 bases short and J 1 base short, with 14 bases between. CDR3 length: 15 amino acids. CDR1 is SGHTA and CDR2 is FQGNSA in the germline V gene. This CDR3 is CASSLVRWGNTEAFF. The CDR3 coding sequence is TGTGCCAGCAGCCTTGTGAGGTGGGGGAACACTGAAGCTTTCTTT.

The chain carries TRBV28 and TRBJ2-4; D not certain. The CDR3 spans 17 residues. Trimming pared 9 bases from V and 0 bases from J, leaving 21 bases between. Germline lookup yields CDR1 MDHEN and CDR2 SYDVKM. CDR3 loop: CASQKATYAVAKNIQYF. DNA of the CDR3: TGTGCCAGTCAAAAGGCCACCTACGCGGTAGCCAAAAACATTCAGTACTTC.

The rearrangement joins TRBV20-1 to TRBJ2-7; tentatively, D is TRBD1 (6 bases). CDR1 is DFQATT, CDR2 SNEGSKA, per germline (reference sequence). The CDR3 is 11 amino acids. Trimming removed 5 bases at V and 9 bases at J, with 14 bases between. The CDR3 nucleotides are TGCAGTGCTTTAAAGGACAGACCGCAGTACTTC. The encoded protein is CSALKDRPQYF.

The rearrangement joins TRBV7-2 to TRBJ1-3; D call uncertain. Germline CDR1 SGHTA, CDR2 FQGNSA. Between the trimmed V and J ends, which lost 3 bases and 0 bases, there was a span of 9 bases. This CDR3 has 15 amino acids. The CDR3 sequence: CASSLDYSSGNTIYF. In DNA form, the CDR3 reads TGTGCCAGCAGCTTGGACTACTCCTCTGGAAACACCATATATTTT.

The chain is built from TRBV29-1 and TRBJ2-1; D gene ambiguous. Germline V gives CDR1 SQVTM, CDR2 ANQGSEA. The ends were cut back, 5 bases at V and 0 bases at J, with 14 bases in the middle. The CDR3 runs to 15 residues. The CDR3 region has the DNA TGCAGCGTTTCAACCAGACGCCCCTCCTACAATGAGCAGTTCTTC. Amino acids: CSVSTRRPSYNEQFF.

V usage is TRBV5-1 and J usage is TRBJ2-7, with D possibly TRBD1 on 5 matching bases. This CDR3 has 13 residues. Trimming cost V 1 base and J 6 bases, with 11 bases left between them. Germline V CDR1 and CDR2: SGHRS, YFSETQ. The CDR3 coding sequence is TGCGCCAGCAGCTTGTTTAGGGGTGGCGAGCAGTACTTC. Protein product: CASSLFRGGEQYF.

The chain recombines TRBV28 with TRBJ1-1; 7 bases match TRBD1. The CDR3 consists of 15 residues. CDR1 is MDHEN, CDR2 SYDVKM, per germline. The V and J ends lost 7 bases and 2 bases, in that order; junction bases with no gene match: 10. The CDR3 here is CASNPRQGGNTEAFF. The DNA of the CDR3 is TGTGCCAGCAACCCCAGACAGGGAGGCAACACTGAAGCTTTCTTT.